The next 9 T cell receptor beta chains were all read from a single sample in a study of regulatory T cells in long-lasting Graves disease. Time point: newly diagnosed GD, antithyroid drugs for less than 3 months. After RNA was extracted from PBMCs, the TCR library was made from it. CDR3 regions were amplified by Arm-PCR using iRepertoire HTBI primers to build TCR beta libraries. TCRdb reprocessed the multiplex PCR reads via MiXCR and lists one record per CDR3 protein. The table lists roughly 220,000 distinct CDR3 sequences, about a sixth of them singletons. The input for sequencing was peripheral blood mononuclear cells (PBMCs), taken at new diagnosis, from a patient treated with antithyroid drugs. Receptors originate from a female donor with Graves disease.

This clonotype was counted a few times. CDR3 sequence (DNA): TGTGCCAGCAGCTTATCCAGGGCTGGGGGTCAGCCCCAGCATTTT. It codes for CASSLSRAGGQPQHF. The chain carries TRBV5-8 and TRBJ1-5; the D gene is possibly TRBD1 (5 bases). Trimming removed 2 bases from V and 6 bases from J, with 15 bases in between. This CDR3 region has 15 residues. Germline V lookup: CDR1 SGHTS, CDR2 YDEGEE.

The chain uses TRBV12-3 or TRBV12-4 and TRBJ1-1; 7 nucleotides line up with TRBD1. This CDR3 has 15 amino acids. J was trimmed by 1 base and V by 6 bases; bases with no gene match: 8. The CDR3 loop reads CASSPGDSRNTEAFF. The CDR3 DNA follows: TGTGCCAGCAGCCCCGGGGACAGCAGGAACACTGAAGCTTTCTTT.

The J gene is TRBJ1-6, the V gene TRBV11-3; unclear D gene. The V gene lost 5 bases and the J gene lost 15 bases, with 17 bases spanning the gap. The CDR3 has 13 residues. Per germline, CDR1 SGHNT and CDR2 YENEEA. Here the CDR3 DNA reads TGTGCCAGCAGCCAAGATGATCGGGCGTTCCTCCACTTT. This gives the protein CASSQDDRAFLHF.

This clonotype was recorded at least ten times. The chain has TRBV10-3 and TRBJ2-7, with a weak D call TRBD1 (6 bases). Trimming took off 8 bases at V and 4 bases at J, with 9 bases between the two ends. CDR1 and CDR2 (germline): ENHRY, SYGVKD. The CDR3 consists of 11 residues. The CDR3 loop is CAIADSYEQYF. The CDR3 DNA sequence: TGTGCCATCGCGGACAGTTACGAGCAGTACTTC.

In its sample, this clonotype was seen a few times. V is TRBV10-3 and J is TRBJ2-2, with 8 bases fitting TRBD2. The V gene end was trimmed by 2 bases and the J gene end by 3 bases; junction bases not matched to a gene: 11. This CDR3 is 18 amino acids long. Germline CDR1 ENHRY, CDR2 SYGVKD. CDR3 sequence: CAISEGGRPFADTGELFF. CDR3 coding DNA: TGTGCCATCAGTGAGGGCGGGAGGCCCTTCGCGGACACCGGGGAGCTGTTTTTT.

The chain has TRBV11-2 and TRBJ2-2; D possibly corresponds to TRBD2 (5 bases). The CDR3 is made up of 14 amino acids. Germline V lookup: CDR1 SGHAT, CDR2 FQNNGV. Between the trimmed V and J ends, which lost 0 bases and 4 bases, there was a span of 6 bases. DNA for the CDR3: TGTGCCAGCAGCTTAGATGCGGGCACCGGGGAGCTGTTTTTT. This translates into CASSLDAGTGELFF.

This clonotype was detected ten times or more. This chain uses TRBV14 with TRBJ2-7; D possibly corresponds to TRBD1 (5 bases). The CDR3 is made up of 14 amino acids. The V end was cut by 1 base, the J end by 3 bases, with 10 bases between. In germline, CDR1 is SGHDN, CDR2 FVKESK. The CDR3 loop reads CASSQVQGDYEQYF. DNA of the CDR3: TGTGCCAGCAGCCAAGTGCAAGGGGACTACGAGCAGTACTTC.

Many counts were recorded for this clonotype. The chain uses TRBV2 and TRBJ2-7; possibly TRBD2 for D (5 bases). Germline V gene lookup returns CDR1 SNHLY and CDR2 FYNNEI. Trimming left V 2 bases short and J 4 bases short, with 6 bases between. CDR3 length equals 12 residues. The CDR3 loop is CASSERGYEQYF. CDR3 nucleotide sequence: TGTGCCAGCAGTGAACGGGGTTACGAGCAGTACTTC.

This clonotype has ten or more counts. The chain uses TRBV29-1 and TRBJ1-1; D remains ambiguous. The V gene's germline CDR1 is SQVTM and CDR2 ANQGSEA. The CDR3 is 11 residues long. V lost 7 bases, J lost 1 base, and 7 bases lay in between. CDR3 sequence reads: CSAKWNTEAFF. CDR3 coding DNA: TGCAGCGCAAAGTGGAACACTGAAGCTTTCTTT. Complete variable domain (other parts from reference TRBV29-1 and TRBJ1-1): SAVISQKPSRDICQRGTSLTIQCQVDSQVTMMFWYRQQPGQSLTLIATANQGSEATYESGFVIDKFPISRPNLTFSTLTVSNMSPEDSSIYLCSAKWNTEAFFGQGTRLTVV.